Below are 10 T cell receptor beta chains sequenced from a single sample in a study of blood T cell repertoires in COVID-19. Produced via immunoSEQ multiplex PCR; TCRdb's table is partial and in-frame only. The sample lists around 90,000 clones, about nine tenths occurring once. Sequenced material: peripheral blood. These receptors all come from a male donor with acute or convalescent COVID-19.

This clone was seen a single time. This sequence joins TRBV6-2 or TRBV6-3 and TRBJ1-2; no reliable D call. Germline CDR1 MNHEY, CDR2 SVGEGT. V was trimmed by 0 bases and J by 6 bases, leaving 11 bases between them. The CDR3 is 14 amino acids. The CDR3 sequence: CASSYSITANGYTF. In DNA form, the CDR3 reads TGTGCCAGCAGTTACTCGATCACAGCTAATGGCTACACCTTC.

J is TRBJ2-5 and V is TRBV5-5; D remains unclear. Germline V gene sequence: CDR1 SGHKS, CDR2 YYEKEE (reference sequence). Trimming stripped 1 base from V and 5 bases from J, with 12 bases between. This CDR3 comprises 14 residues. The CDR3 is CASSLSLTGETQYF. Written as DNA, the CDR3 is TGTGCCAGCAGCTTGTCGCTCACCGGGGAGACCCAGTACTTC.

The chain combines TRBV12-3 or TRBV12-4 with TRBJ1-2; TRBD1 matches at 9 bases. This CDR3 spans 13 amino acids. V was clipped by 6 bases and J by 6 bases; unmatched bases: 5. The CDR3 reads CASRPGTGNGYTF. CDR3 nucleotides: TGTGCCAGCAGACCTGGGACAGGGAATGGCTACACCTTC.

J is TRBJ2-1 and V is TRBV5-8; D gene ambiguous. The CDR3 runs to 13 residues. Per the germline V gene, CDR1 is SGHTS and CDR2 is YDEGEE. Trimming took off 0 bases at V and 6 bases at J, with 7 bases between the two ends. This CDR3 is CASSLVQLNEQFF. As DNA, the CDR3 is TGTGCCAGCAGCTTGGTACAGCTCAATGAGCAGTTCTTC. Full variable domain (rest looked up from reference TRBV5-8 and TRBJ2-1): EAGVTQSPTHLIKTRGQQATLRCSPISGHTSVYWYQQALGLGLQFLLWYDEGEERNRGNFPPRFSGRQFPNYSSELNVNALELEDSALYLCASSLVQLNEQFFGPGTRLTVL.

The chain couples TRBV5-1 to TRBJ2-7; a possible D gene is TRBD1 (5 bases). V lost 4 bases, J lost 0 bases, and 8 bases lay in between. The CDR3 has 13 amino acids. Germline V lookup: CDR1 SGHRS, CDR2 YFSETQ. This CDR3 is CASSIDSSYEQYF. The CDR3 DNA sequence: TGCGCCAGCAGCATCGACAGCTCCTACGAGCAGTACTTC.

This clone has only one observation. The chain uses TRBV20-1 and TRBJ2-5; D possibly corresponds to TRBD1 (6 bases). The CDR3 length is 12 residues. Germline lookup yields CDR1 DFQATT and CDR2 SNEGSKA (reference sequence). The V gene lost 3 bases and the J gene lost 5 bases, with 10 bases spanning the gap. The CDR3 protein is CSASRQGETQYF. CDR3 sequence (DNA): TGCAGTGCTAGTAGGCAGGGGGAGACCCAGTACTTC.

The chain has TRBV19 and TRBJ1-3, with D possibly being TRBD1 (6 bases). V was clipped by 5 bases and J by 1 base, with 9 bases between them. This CDR3 has 14 amino acids. Germline CDR1 is LNHDA and CDR2 is SQIVND (reference sequence). CDR3 protein: CASSARGSGNTIYF. The CDR3 DNA reads as TGTGCCAGTAGTGCCAGGGGTTCTGGAAACACCATATATTTT.

CDR3 in amino acids: CASSLGTGPYNEQFF. CDR3 DNA: TGTGCCAGCAGCTTAGGGACAGGGCCCTACAATGAGCAGTTCTTC. The genes are TRBV7-2 and TRBJ2-1; 8 bases align to TRBD1. This CDR3 comprises 15 residues. Per germline, CDR1 SGHTA and CDR2 FQGNSA. V was pared by 1 base and J by 2 bases, with 1 base of the junction left unmatched.

This clone occurred once. The chain is built from TRBV7-2 and TRBJ2-1, with D possibly matching TRBD2 (6 bases). Trimming left V 5 bases short and J 7 bases short, with 15 bases between. Germline loops: CDR1 SGHTA, CDR2 FQGNSA. The CDR3 sequence is 14 residues long. Written as DNA, the CDR3 is TGTGCCAGCAGCGCTATATCGGGGGTAAATGAGCAGTTCTTC. This encodes CASSAISGVNEQFF.

The rearrangement uses TRBV19 and TRBJ1-2, with TRBD1 matching 7 bases. Germline lookup yields CDR1 LNHDA and CDR2 SQIVND (reference sequence). V was pared by 5 bases and J by 6 bases, with 6 bases of the junction left unmatched. This CDR3 region has 13 residues. The CDR3 here is CASSGDSFNGYTF. The CDR3 DNA sequence: TGTGCCAGTAGTGGGGACAGCTTCAATGGCTACACCTTC. Full variable domain (missing parts from reference TRBV19 and TRBJ1-2): DGGITQSPKYLFRKEGQNVTLSCEQNLNHDAMYWYRQDPGQGLRLIYYSQIVNDFQKGDIAEGYSVSREKKESFPLTVTSAQKNPTAFYLCASSGDSFNGYTFGSGTRLTVV.